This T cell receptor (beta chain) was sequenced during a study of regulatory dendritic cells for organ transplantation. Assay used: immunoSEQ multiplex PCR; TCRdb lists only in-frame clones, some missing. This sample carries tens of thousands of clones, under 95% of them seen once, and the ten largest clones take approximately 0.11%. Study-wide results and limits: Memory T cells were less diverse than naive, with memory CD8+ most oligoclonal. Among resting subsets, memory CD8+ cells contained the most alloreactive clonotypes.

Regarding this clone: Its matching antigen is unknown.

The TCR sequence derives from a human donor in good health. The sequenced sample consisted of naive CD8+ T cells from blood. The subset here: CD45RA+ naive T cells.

The CDR3 region is CASSQDWRRQETQYF. Here the CDR3 DNA reads TGCGCCAGCAGCCAAGATTGGCGACGGCAAGAGACCCAGTACTTC. V usage is TRBV4-1 and J usage is TRBJ2-5; D is ambiguous. CDR1 is MGHRA, CDR2 YSYEKL, per germline. V dropped 0 bases and J dropped 2 bases, with 10 bases sitting between them. The CDR3 totals 15 residues.